This T cell receptor beta chain was sequenced for a study of T cell responses to AZD1222 COVID-19 vaccine listed by TCRdb under 2021. Study-wide context: Because spike-specific TCR depth and breadth did not differ between the two schedules, AZD1222 recipients who got a second dose at roughly 4 weeks were pooled with those who got a second dose at roughly 12 weeks. TCR sequencing covered roughly 230 trial participants: 200 to 210 given two doses of AZD1222 and 26 given two doses of MenACWY control vaccine. Trial participants were enrolled into age subgroups of 18-55, 56-69 and 70-plus years, which contained approximately 150, 28 and 58 TCR-sequenced participants, respectively.

CDR1 and CDR2 were assigned from the germline V gene as MDHEN and SYDVKM. The CDR3 spans 13 residues, from the cysteine through the phenylalanine. Only the CDR3 part of the read is kept: 39 bases, read in frame from the first base. The V and J ends are trimmed by 6 bases and 4 bases, leaving 10 bases between them. The intended sense of this specimen's time point label: baseline before first vaccination. Vaccinee samples were obtained from the UK trials COV001 and COV002, which included a single-blind randomized controlled phase 2/3 trial of AZD1222 (ChAdOx1 nCoV-19) in healthy adults. Trial participant PBMC samples were collected at day 0 and day 28 after the second dose for TCRbeta chain sequencing. Points the paper makes about the study in general: No day 14 peak-response samples were available, so repertoires were characterized only after the peak T cell response. After two AZD1222 doses, spike-specific TCR breadth and depth were significantly higher than at day 0 and than in MenACWY recipients. CD4 TCRs associated with the vaccine covered the entire spike protein, and the dominant responses were in regions 160-218 and 743-854. Conclusions about previously exposed vaccinees were limited because only a handful of AZD1222 recipients were SARS-CoV-2 seropositive at baseline. Most participants were white British and females outnumbered males, and the authors suggested that clonal diversity may have been underestimated. The 56-69-year group was small, and its depth increase did not reach significance, likely because of low power. Reportedly, close to half of the unique spike-specific TCRs recognized epitopes lying outside the regions that are mutated in the B.1.351 and B.1.1.7 variants.

The CDR3 regions of human TCRbeta chains were analyzed by immunosequencing. The authors' pipeline ran thus. Repertoire TCRs were checked for matches against a reference library of SARS-CoV-2-specific TCRs that had been generated using the MIRA antigen-specificity platform. Breadth was defined as the fraction of unique TCRs that were SARS-CoV-2-associated. Depth was defined as the fraction of total T cells that were SARS-CoV-2-associated. Using the MIRA data, each spike-specific TCR was mapped to the spike region that the TCR reacts to and placed in a CD4 or CD8 class. Log10-transformed breadth and depth values were compared by one-way ANOVA with Sidak's multiple comparisons tests. Imported from immuneACCESS, the table was reduced by TCRdb to in-frame sequences with V and J called. These copies leave out some clones; in studies compared against another copy, an unresolved V gene accounts for under half, and the cause of the remainder is not known. The V and J calls and clone size are taken from that table; D and trimming were inferred from the DNA. This sample holds some 110,000 clones; around 94% were observed only once. The ten largest clones represent more than 2.5% of the sample.

Note on this clone: No cognate antigen has been identified for it. No per-base quality is available; no much larger clone lies one base away.

The material sequenced was peripheral blood, taken on day 0 of AZD1222 vaccination. The chain uses TRBV28 and TRBJ1-5; the D region possibly corresponds to TRBD1 (6 bases align). The receptor's source is an adult in good health. The nucleotides read TGTGCCAGCAGAGGACAGATAAATCAGCCCCAGCATTTT. This is translated as CASRGQINQPQHF.